This T cell receptor (beta chain) was found in a study of shared clonotypes between healthy human individuals. In replicate PCRs of unsorted PBMC, 250 to 350 ng DNA, 25,000 to 35,000 T cell genomes, was used. Spread over ten immunoSEQ deep assay plates, unsorted PBMC DNA underwent sequencing. The repertoire was sequenced with immunoSEQ multiplex PCR; TCRdb's copy has only in-frame clones and lacks some. The sample records roughly 450,000 clones, 79% being singletons. V was clipped by 2 bases and J by 4 bases; unmatched bases: 2. This CDR3 has 14 residues. Germline assignment: CDR1 MRHNA and CDR2 SNTAGT. Approximately 91 million PBMCs supplied genomic DNA for unsorted samples.

This TCR was sampled from a woman in her forties in good health. Some clones in this sample may be carry-over from other donors' samples. The specimen was PBMCs. J is TRBJ1-5 and V is TRBV6-4; TRBD1 agrees at 7 bases. CDR3 sequence reads: CASSDTGDNQPQHF. Written as DNA, the CDR3 is TGTGCCAGCAGTGACACAGGGGATAATCAGCCCCAGCATTTT.